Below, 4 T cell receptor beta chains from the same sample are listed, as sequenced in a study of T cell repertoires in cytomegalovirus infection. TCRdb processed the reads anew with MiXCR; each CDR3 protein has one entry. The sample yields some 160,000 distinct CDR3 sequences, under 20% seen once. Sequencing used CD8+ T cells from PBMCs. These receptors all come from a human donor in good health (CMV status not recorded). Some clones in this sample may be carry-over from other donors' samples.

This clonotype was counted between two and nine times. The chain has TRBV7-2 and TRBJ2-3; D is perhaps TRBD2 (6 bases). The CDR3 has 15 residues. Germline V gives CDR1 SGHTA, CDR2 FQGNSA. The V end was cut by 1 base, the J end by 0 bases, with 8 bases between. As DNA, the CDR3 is TGTGCCAGCAGCTTAGTGGCGGGGAGCACAGATACGCAGTATTTT. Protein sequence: CASSLVAGSTDTQYF.

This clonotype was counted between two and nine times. The CDR3 loop is CASGKDTQYF. DNA of the CDR3: TGTGCCAGCGGGAAAGATACGCAGTATTTT. The V and J genes are TRBV6-2 or TRBV6-3 and TRBJ2-3; D is undetermined. This CDR3 is 10 amino acids long. Germline values: CDR1 MNHEY, CDR2 SVGEGT. V lost 8 bases to trimming and J lost 5 bases, with 5 bases between them.

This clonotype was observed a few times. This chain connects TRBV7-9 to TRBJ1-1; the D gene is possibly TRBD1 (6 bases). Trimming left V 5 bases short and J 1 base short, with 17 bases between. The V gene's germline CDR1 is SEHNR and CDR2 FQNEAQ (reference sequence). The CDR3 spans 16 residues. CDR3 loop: CASSHPLTTGNTEAFF. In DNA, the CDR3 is TGTGCCAGCAGCCACCCACTTACGACAGGGAACACTGAAGCTTTCTTT.

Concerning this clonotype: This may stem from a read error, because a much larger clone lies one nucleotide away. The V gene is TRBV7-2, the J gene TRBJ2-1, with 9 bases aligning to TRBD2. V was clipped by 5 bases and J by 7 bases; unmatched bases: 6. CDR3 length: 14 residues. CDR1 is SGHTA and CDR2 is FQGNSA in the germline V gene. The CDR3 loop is CASSESLAGNEQFF. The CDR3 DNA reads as TGTGCCAGCAGCGAGAGTCTAGCGGGAAATGAGCAGTTCTTC. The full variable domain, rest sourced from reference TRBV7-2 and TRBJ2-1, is GAGVSQSPSNKVTEKGKDVELRCDPISGHTALYWYRQSLGQGLEFLIYFQGNSAPDKSGLPSDRFSAERTGGSVSTLTIQRTQQEDSAVYLCASSESLAGNEQFFGPGTRLTVL.